This T cell receptor (beta chain) was observed in a study of blood T cell repertoires in COVID-19. Study-level background: The samples span acute and convalescent COVID-19 from the United States, Italy and Spain. T cells, B-cell-depleted T cells, or PBMCs provided the cDNA or gDNA that served as material.

Germline assignment: CDR1 SGDLS and CDR2 YYNGEE. V gave up 0 bases and J gave up 3 bases, with 6 bases separating them. The CDR3 contains 13 residues. To note about this clone: Other DNA sequences in the sample encode the same CDR3.

Authors' processing steps: Nucleated cell counts were estimated from reference gene primer amplification. Clones were read by immunoSEQ multiplex PCR, and TCRdb kept only the in-frame ones, dropping some. That table supplies the V and J calls and clone size; D and trimming were determined from the DNA. The sample shows roughly 70,000 clones, 88% of them seen only once. The sample comprised peripheral blood. The clonotype was recovered from a human donor in a cohort sampled during active COVID-19. The rearrangement joins TRBV9 to TRBJ2-5; D not certain. The CDR3 nucleotides are TGTGCCAGCAGCGTAGGGCTAGAAGAGACCCAGTACTTC. Protein: CASSVGLEETQYF.